The clone carrying this T cell receptor beta chain was counted many times. The CDR3 is 13 amino acids. Germline loops: CDR1 SGHTA, CDR2 FQGNSA. Trimming shortened V by 2 bases and J by 5 bases, and 9 bases separated the two germline ends. The data belong to a study of regulatory T cells in long-lasting Graves disease. Documented time point: persistent/refractory GD, antithyroid drugs over 5 years with positive TRAb. From PBMCs, RNA was extracted and then used to make the TCR library. HTBI primers from iRepertoire and Arm-PCR of CDR3 regions yielded the TCR beta libraries. TCRdb passed the multiplex PCR reads through MiXCR, listing each CDR3 protein once. The sample includes fewer than 450,000 distinct CDR3 sequences, about a quarter of them seen just once.

This sequence was found in a female donor with Graves disease. The sample here was peripheral blood mononuclear cells (PBMCs), taken when the disease was refractory, from a patient treated with antithyroid drugs. This chain uses TRBV7-2 with TRBJ1-1; D is ambiguous. The CDR3 loop is CASSLLVGTEAFF. CDR3 sequence (DNA): TGTGCCAGCAGCTTATTGGTAGGGACTGAAGCTTTCTTT.